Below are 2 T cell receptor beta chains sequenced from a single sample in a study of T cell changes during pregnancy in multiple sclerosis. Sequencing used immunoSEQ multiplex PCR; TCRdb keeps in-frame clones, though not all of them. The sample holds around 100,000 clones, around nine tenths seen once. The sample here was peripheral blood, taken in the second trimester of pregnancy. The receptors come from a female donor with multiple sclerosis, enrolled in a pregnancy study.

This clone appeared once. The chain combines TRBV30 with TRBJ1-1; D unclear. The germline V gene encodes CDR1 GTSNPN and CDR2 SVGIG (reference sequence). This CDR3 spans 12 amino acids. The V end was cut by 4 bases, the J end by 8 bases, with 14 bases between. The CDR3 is CAWTHSSGEAFF. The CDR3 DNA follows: TGTGCCTGGACCCACAGTAGCGGCGAAGCTTTCTTT.

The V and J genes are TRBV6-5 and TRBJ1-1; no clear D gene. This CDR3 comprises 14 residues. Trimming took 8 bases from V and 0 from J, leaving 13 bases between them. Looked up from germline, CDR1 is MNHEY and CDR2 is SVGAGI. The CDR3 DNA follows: TGTGCCAGCTCGGCGGGAGGGCTGAACACTGAAGCTTTCTTT. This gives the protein CASSAGGLNTEAFF.